These 19 T cell receptor beta chains share one sample of origin, sequenced in a study of T-cell reconstitution after alpha-beta-depleted transplantation in children. Unique molecular identifiers were incorporated into the prepared TCRbeta library. TCRdb reprocessed the PCR reads with MiXCR, giving one entry per CDR3 protein. Seen here are a few hundred thousand distinct CDR3 sequences, approximately 13% observed once, and the top ten hold about 2.2%. The specimen was PBMCs, mostly from graft donor cells, collected 360 days after TCRalphabeta/CD19-depleted stem cell transplant. These receptor sequences come from a male patient younger than 18 who had a stem cell transplant for acute myeloid leukemia, so the T cells may come from the graft donor.

This clonotype was detected only a few times. The chain employs TRBV5-1 and TRBJ2-2, with D perhaps given as TRBD1 or TRBD2 (5 bases each). CDR3 length: 15 amino acids. The germline V gene has CDR1 SGHRS and CDR2 YFSETQ. V was cut by 0 bases and J by 10 bases, with 16 bases left in between. CDR3 coding DNA: TGCGCCAGCAGCTTGGCATTAGCGCGAGGGGAGGAGCTGTTTTTT. It specifies CASSLALARGEELFF.

This clonotype was recorded at least ten times. The rearrangement uses TRBV20-1 and TRBJ2-5; 9 bases agree with TRBD2. This CDR3 spans 13 amino acids. Per germline, CDR1 DFQATT and CDR2 SNEGSKA (reference sequence). J gave up 3 bases and V 5 bases, and 4 bases lay outside the gene matches. The CDR3 nucleotides are TGCAGTGCTCCCGGACTAGCGAAAGAGACCCAGTACTTC. Translated, it gives CSAPGLAKETQYF.

This clonotype was counted between two and nine times. CDR3 sequence reads: CASSYSPNASGELFF. CDR3 DNA sequence: TGTGCCAGCAGTTACTCTCCCAACGCGAGCGGGGAGCTGTTTTTT. The chain couples TRBV6-2 or TRBV6-3 to TRBJ2-2; D unresolved. Germline V gives CDR1 MNHEY, CDR2 SVGEGT. This CDR3 contains 15 residues. V was trimmed by 0 bases and J by 7 bases, leaving 12 bases between them.

The rearrangement joins TRBV24-1 to TRBJ2-1; D is unclear. CDR1 and CDR2 (germline): KGHDR, SFDVKD. This CDR3 comprises 15 residues. The V end was cut by 4 bases, the J end by 8 bases, with 17 bases between. CDR3 amino acids: CATSEATPGRYEQFF. DNA for the CDR3: TGTGCCACCAGTGAAGCGACACCTGGTAGGTATGAGCAGTTCTTC.

The V call is TRBV28, the J call TRBJ2-1; perhaps TRBD1 as D (6 bases). The CDR3 is made up of 17 amino acids. CDR1 MDHEN and CDR2 SYDVKM come from the germline V gene. V shed 3 bases and J shed 7 bases, with 22 bases lying between them. CDR3 bases: TGTGCCAGCAGTTTCCCCCAAACAGGGTTGGGCCCTAATGAGCAGTTCTTC. This gives the protein CASSFPQTGLGPNEQFF.

V is TRBV2 and J is TRBJ2-3, with TRBD2 matching over 10 bases. In germline, CDR1 is SNHLY, CDR2 FYNNEI. V dropped 6 bases and J dropped 5; count of bases not matched to a gene: 17. This CDR3 is built from 18 residues. DNA for the CDR3: TGTGCCAGCAGGCAGGGAACTAGCGGGATCCCCGGTAGAGATACGCAGTATTTT. Translating it yields CASRQGTSGIPGRDTQYF.

The chain is built from TRBV5-5 and TRBJ1-1; 7 nucleotides line up with TRBD1. This CDR3 has 14 residues. With 3 bases clipped from V and 0 bases from J, the junction kept 2 bases outside the gene matches. Germline V gives CDR1 SGHKS, CDR2 YYEKEE (reference sequence). CDR3 nucleotide sequence: TGTGCCAGCAGCTGGGGACAGATGAACACTGAAGCTTTCTTT. It is translated as CASSWGQMNTEAFF.

In regard to this clonotype: Because the CDR3 is missing its conserved closing phenylalanine or tryptophan, this is likely a read error. The chain links TRBV9 to TRBJ2-5; 11 nucleotides align to TRBD2. With 4 bases clipped from V and 4 bases from J, the junction kept 12 bases outside the gene matches. This CDR3 has 17 amino acids. Germline CDR1 reads SGDLS; CDR2 reads YYNGEE. CDR3 amino acids: CASSLTLAGAGRETQYC. The CDR3 region has the DNA TGTGCCAGCAGCCTCACACTAGCGGGAGCGGGTAGAGAGACCCAGTACTGC.

The rearrangement joins TRBV29-1 to TRBJ2-7; 12 bases agree with TRBD1. Germline V gene lookup returns CDR1 SQVTM and CDR2 ANQGSEA. The CDR3 extends over 14 amino acids. V lost 4 bases to trimming and J lost 4 bases; unmatched junction nucleotides: 5. The CDR3 sequence is CSVAGTGGVYEQYF. CDR3 nucleotide sequence: TGCAGCGTTGCTGGGACAGGGGGCGTATACGAGCAGTACTTC.

This clonotype was seen many times. The V and J genes are TRBV4-3 and TRBJ2-1; perhaps TRBD2 as D (6 bases). The CDR3 is 16 amino acids. Trimming left V 0 bases short and J 6 bases short, with 15 bases between. CDR1 and CDR2 (germline): LGHNA, YSLEER. CDR3: CASSQDIPGASNEQFF. The DNA for the CDR3 is TGCGCCAGCAGCCAAGATATACCGGGAGCTAGCAATGAGCAGTTCTTC.

The genes are TRBV20-1 and TRBJ2-2, with TRBD2 as a possible D gene (6 bases). Per germline, CDR1 DFQATT and CDR2 SNEGSKA (reference sequence). The CDR3 contains 15 residues. The V end lost 4 bases, the J end lost 2 bases, and 14 bases lay between the germline ends. DNA of the CDR3: TGCAGTGCTACCCGGGACTCGAAAAACACCGGGGAGCTGTTTTTT. This encodes CSATRDSKNTGELFF.

V usage is TRBV4-3 and J usage is TRBJ2-1; TRBD2 agrees at 9 bases. The trim removed 0 bases at V and 7 bases at J, leaving 13 bases unmatched. Germline CDR1 reads LGHNA; CDR2 reads YSLEER. The CDR3 loop spans 18 amino acids. CDR3 nucleotide sequence: TGCGCCAGCAGCCAAGAGCCCACGTGGCTAGCGGGAAAGAATGAGCAGTTCTTC. Protein product: CASSQEPTWLAGKNEQFF.

In this sample, this clonotype turned up many times. The J gene is TRBJ2-7, the V gene TRBV12-3 or TRBV12-4; D might be TRBD2 (6 bases). V lost 3 bases and J lost 3, with 21 bases in between. The CDR3 length is 17 residues. CDR3 sequence reads: CASSFQGGGLRRYEQYF. The CDR3 region has the DNA TGTGCCAGCAGTTTCCAGGGAGGAGGGCTTCGGCGCTACGAGCAGTACTTC.

This chain connects TRBV19 to TRBJ2-1; 15 bases match TRBD2. Germline loops: CDR1 LNHDA, CDR2 SQIVND (reference sequence). V was clipped by 4 bases and J by 9 bases; unmatched bases: 4. This CDR3 spans 15 amino acids. The CDR3 nucleotides are TGTGCCAGTAGTACCGGACTAGCGGGAGGGAGTGAGCAGTTCTTC. It translates to CASSTGLAGGSEQFF.

This clonotype appeared many times. The chain has TRBV18 and TRBJ2-1, with 10 positions matching TRBD2. The V gene's germline CDR1 is KGHSH and CDR2 LQKENI. The CDR3 length is 13 residues. Losses at the gene ends were 8 bases for V and 9 bases for J; bases not matched to a gene: 7. In DNA form, the CDR3 reads TGTGCCAGCCTCTCGTTAGCGGGAGGTGAGCAGTTCTTC. Encoded protein: CASLSLAGGEQFF.

There are a few counts of this clonotype. The chain recombines TRBV28 with TRBJ2-5; either TRBD1 or TRBD2 may supply D (5 bases each). CDR3 length: 13 amino acids. CDR1 is MDHEN, CDR2 SYDVKM, per germline. Deletions cut 5 bases from V and 9 bases from J, with 16 bases between. For the CDR3, the DNA is TGTGCCAGCAGTAGTCAGAGGGGTATCGCCCAGTACTTC. Translating it yields CASSSQRGIAQYF.

This clonotype showed up just a few times. V gene TRBV29-1 combines with J gene TRBJ2-1; D might be TRBD2 (5 bases). With 3 bases removed from V and 6 bases from J, the gap between germline ends came to 15 bases. Germline CDR1 and CDR2: SQVTM and ANQGSEA. The CDR3 length is 14 residues. The CDR3 sequence: CSVDNRGRANEQFF. As DNA, the CDR3 is TGCAGCGTTGATAATCGGGGTCGTGCCAATGAGCAGTTCTTC.

The rearrangement uses TRBV5-1 and TRBJ2-7; 7 bases line up with TRBD2. J was trimmed by 5 bases and V by 4 bases; bases with no gene match: 18. CDR1 is SGHRS, CDR2 YFSETQ, per germline. This CDR3 comprises 17 residues. The CDR3 loop is CASSPRLAGASTHEQYF. The CDR3 bases are TGCGCCAGCAGCCCGCGTCTGGCGGGAGCCAGCACCCACGAGCAGTACTTC. The whole variable domain, remainder taken from reference TRBV5-1 and TRBJ2-7, is KAGVTQTPRYLIKTRGQQVTLSCSPISGHRSVSWYQQTPGQGLQFLFEYFSETQRNKGNFPGRFSGRQFSNSRSEMNVSTLELGDSALYLCASSPRLAGASTHEQYFGPGTRLTVT.

This chain connects TRBV29-1 to TRBJ1-1; D ambiguous. CDR3 length: 11 residues. Germline CDR1 is SQVTM and CDR2 is ANQGSEA. V was clipped by 4 bases and J by 6 bases, with 9 bases between them. The CDR3 sequence is CSVVGSSEAFF. The CDR3 DNA reads as TGCAGCGTTGTCGGGAGTTCTGAAGCTTTCTTT.